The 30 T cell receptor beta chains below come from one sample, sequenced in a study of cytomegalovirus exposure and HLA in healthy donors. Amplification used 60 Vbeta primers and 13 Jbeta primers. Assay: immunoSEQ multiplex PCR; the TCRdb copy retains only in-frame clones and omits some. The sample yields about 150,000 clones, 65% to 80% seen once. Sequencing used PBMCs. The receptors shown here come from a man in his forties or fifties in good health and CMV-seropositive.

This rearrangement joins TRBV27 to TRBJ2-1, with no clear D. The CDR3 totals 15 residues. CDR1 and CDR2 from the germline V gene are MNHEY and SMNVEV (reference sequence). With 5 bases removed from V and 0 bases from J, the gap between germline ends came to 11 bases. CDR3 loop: CASSPGISSYNEQFF. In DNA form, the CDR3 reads TGTGCCAGCAGTCCGGGTATAAGCTCCTACAATGAGCAGTTCTTC.

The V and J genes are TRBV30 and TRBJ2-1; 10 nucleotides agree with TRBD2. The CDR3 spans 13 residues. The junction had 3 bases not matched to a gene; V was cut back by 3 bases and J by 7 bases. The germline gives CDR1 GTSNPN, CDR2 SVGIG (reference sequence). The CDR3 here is CAWSGTSVNEQFF. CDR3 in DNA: TGTGCCTGGAGCGGGACTAGCGTTAATGAGCAGTTCTTC.

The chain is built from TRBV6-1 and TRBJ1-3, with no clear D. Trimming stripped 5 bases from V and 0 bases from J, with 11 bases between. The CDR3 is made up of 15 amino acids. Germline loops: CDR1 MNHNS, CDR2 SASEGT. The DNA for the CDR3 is TGTGCCAGCAGTCCTACCCGGAGCTCTGGAAACACCATATATTTT. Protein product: CASSPTRSSGNTIYF.

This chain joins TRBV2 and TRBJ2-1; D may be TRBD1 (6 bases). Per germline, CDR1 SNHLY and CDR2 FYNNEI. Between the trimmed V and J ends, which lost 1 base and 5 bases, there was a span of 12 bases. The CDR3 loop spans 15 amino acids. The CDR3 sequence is CASSEGQGSHNEQFF. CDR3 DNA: TGTGCCAGCAGTGAAGGGCAGGGGTCTCACAATGAGCAGTTCTTC.

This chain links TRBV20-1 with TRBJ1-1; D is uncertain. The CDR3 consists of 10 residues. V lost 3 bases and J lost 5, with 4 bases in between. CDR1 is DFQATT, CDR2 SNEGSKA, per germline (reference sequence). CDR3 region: CSARRTEAFF. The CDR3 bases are TGCAGTGCTAGGAGAACTGAAGCTTTCTTT.

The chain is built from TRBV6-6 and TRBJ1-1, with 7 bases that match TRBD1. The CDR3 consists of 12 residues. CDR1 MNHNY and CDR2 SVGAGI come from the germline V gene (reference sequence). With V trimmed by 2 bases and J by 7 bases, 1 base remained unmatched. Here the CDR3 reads CASSYRTGEAFF. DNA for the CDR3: TGTGCCAGCAGTTACCGGACAGGTGAAGCTTTCTTT.

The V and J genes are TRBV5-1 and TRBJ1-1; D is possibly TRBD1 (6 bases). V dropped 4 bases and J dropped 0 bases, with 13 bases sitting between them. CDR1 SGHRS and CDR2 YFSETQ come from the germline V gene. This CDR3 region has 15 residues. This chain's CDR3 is CASSLGAQMNTEAFF. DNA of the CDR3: TGCGCCAGCAGCCTGGGGGCTCAGATGAACACTGAAGCTTTCTTT.

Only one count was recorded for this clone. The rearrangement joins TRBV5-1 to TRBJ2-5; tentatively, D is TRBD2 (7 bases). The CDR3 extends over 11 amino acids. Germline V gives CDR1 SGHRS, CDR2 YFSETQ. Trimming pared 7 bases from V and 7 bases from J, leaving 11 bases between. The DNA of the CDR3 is TGCGCCAGCGGGGGGGCTTGGACCCAGTACTTC. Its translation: CASGGAWTQYF.

CDR3: CASSPVSGRGDNEQFF. CDR3 in DNA: TGTGCCAGTAGCCCCGTCAGCGGGAGAGGCGACAATGAGCAGTTCTTC. The V call is TRBV19, the J call TRBJ2-1; TRBD2 agrees at 8 bases. The CDR3 has 16 residues. V dropped 6 bases and J dropped 5; count of bases not matched to a gene: 12. From germline, CDR1 is LNHDA and CDR2 SQIVND (reference sequence).

As DNA, the CDR3 is TGTGCCAGCAGTGAAAAGGGGATGAGAGATACGCAGTATTTT. Amino acids: CASSEKGMRDTQYF. The genes are TRBV6-1 and TRBJ2-3, with a possible D match to TRBD1 (5 bases). Germline lookup yields CDR1 MNHNS and CDR2 SASEGT. The CDR3 runs to 14 residues. Between the trimmed V and J ends, which lost 2 bases and 5 bases, there was a span of 11 bases.

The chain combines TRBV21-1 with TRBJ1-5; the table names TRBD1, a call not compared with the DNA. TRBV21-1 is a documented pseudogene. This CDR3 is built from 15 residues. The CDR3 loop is CASSGTPYSNQPQHF. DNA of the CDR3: TGTGCCAGCAGCGGGACACCTTATAGCAATCAGCCCCAGCATTTT.

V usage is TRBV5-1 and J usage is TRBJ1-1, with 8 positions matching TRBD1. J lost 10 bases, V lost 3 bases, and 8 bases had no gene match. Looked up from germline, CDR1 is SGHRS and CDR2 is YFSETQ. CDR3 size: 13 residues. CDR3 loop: CASSWKQGESAFF. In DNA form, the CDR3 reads TGCGCCAGCAGCTGGAAACAGGGGGAGTCAGCTTTCTTT.

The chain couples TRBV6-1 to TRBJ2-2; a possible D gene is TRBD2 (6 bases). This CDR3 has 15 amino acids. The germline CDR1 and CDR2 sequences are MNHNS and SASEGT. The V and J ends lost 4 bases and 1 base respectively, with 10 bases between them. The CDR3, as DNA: TGTGCCAGCAGTGTCCTTAGCGGGAACACCGGGGAGCTGTTTTTT. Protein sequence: CASSVLSGNTGELFF.

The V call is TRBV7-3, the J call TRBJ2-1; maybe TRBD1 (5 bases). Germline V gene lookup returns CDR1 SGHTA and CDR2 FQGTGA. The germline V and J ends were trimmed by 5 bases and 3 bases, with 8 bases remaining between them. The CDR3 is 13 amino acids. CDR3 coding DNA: TGTGCCAGCAGCGCAGACAGCTACAATGAGCAGTTCTTC. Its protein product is CASSADSYNEQFF.

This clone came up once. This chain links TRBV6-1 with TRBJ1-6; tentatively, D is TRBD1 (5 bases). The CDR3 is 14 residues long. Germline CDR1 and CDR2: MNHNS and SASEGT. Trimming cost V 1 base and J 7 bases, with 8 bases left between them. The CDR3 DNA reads TGTGCCAGCAGTGAAGTCGGGGGGAATTCACCCCTCCACTTT. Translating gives CASSEVGGNSPLHF.

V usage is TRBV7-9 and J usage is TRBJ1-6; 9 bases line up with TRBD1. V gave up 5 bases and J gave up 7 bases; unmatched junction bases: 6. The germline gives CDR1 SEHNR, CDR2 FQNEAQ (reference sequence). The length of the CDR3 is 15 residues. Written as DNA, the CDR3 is TGTGCCAGCAGCGTACCGGGACAGGGAAATTCACCCCTCCACTTT. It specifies CASSVPGQGNSPLHF.

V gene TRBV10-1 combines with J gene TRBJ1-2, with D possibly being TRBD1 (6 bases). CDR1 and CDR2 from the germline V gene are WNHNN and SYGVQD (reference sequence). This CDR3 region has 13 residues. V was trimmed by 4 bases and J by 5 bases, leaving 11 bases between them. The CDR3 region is CASSAGTTYGYTF. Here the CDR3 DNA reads TGCGCCAGCAGTGCAGGGACAACTTATGGCTACACCTTC.

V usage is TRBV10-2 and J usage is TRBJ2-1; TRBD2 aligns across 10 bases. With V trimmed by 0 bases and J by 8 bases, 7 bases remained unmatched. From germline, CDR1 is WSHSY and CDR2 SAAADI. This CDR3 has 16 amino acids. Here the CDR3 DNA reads TGCGCCAGCAGTGAGTCGAGGGCTAGCGGGAGCTATGAGCAGTTCTTC. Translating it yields CASSESRASGSYEQFF.

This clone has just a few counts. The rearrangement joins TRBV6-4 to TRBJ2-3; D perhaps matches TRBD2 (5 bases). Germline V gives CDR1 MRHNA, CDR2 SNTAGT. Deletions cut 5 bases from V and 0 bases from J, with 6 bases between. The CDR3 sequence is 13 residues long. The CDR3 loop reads CASSWRSTDTQYF. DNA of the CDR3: TGTGCCAGCAGTTGGAGGAGCACAGATACGCAGTATTTT.

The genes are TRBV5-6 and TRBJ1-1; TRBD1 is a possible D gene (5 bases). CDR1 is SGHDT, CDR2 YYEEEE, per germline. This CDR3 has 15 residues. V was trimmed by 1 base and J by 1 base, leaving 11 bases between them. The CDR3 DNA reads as TGTGCCAGCAGCTTGTTGGACATCGGGAACACTGAAGCTTTCTTT. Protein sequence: CASSLLDIGNTEAFF.

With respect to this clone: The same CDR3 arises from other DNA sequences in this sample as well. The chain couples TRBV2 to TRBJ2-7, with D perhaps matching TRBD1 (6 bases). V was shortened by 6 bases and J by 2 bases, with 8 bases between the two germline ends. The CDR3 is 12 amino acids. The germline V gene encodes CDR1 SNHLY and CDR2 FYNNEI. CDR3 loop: CASRRQAYEQYF. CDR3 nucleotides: TGTGCCAGCAGAAGACAGGCCTACGAGCAGTACTTC.

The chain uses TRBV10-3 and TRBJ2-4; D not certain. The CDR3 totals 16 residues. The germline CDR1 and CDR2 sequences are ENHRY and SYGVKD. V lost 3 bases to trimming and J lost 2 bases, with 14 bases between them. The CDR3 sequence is CAISDGGSLTKNIQYF. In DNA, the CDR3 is TGTGCCATCAGTGACGGCGGCAGCCTAACCAAAAACATTCAGTACTTC.

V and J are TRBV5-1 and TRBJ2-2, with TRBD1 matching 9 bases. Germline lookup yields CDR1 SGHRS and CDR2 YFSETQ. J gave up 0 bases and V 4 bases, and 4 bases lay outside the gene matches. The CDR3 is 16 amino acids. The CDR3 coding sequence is TGCGCCAGCAGCCTAAGGACAGGGGCGAACACCGGGGAGCTGTTTTTT. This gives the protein CASSLRTGANTGELFF.

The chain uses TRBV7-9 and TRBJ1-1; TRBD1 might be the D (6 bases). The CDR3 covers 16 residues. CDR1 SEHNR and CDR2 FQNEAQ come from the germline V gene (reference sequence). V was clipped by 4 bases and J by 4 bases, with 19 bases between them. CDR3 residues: CASSSLRGGPSTEAFF. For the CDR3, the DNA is TGTGCCAGCAGCTCGCTCAGGGGTGGGCCGAGCACTGAAGCTTTCTTT.

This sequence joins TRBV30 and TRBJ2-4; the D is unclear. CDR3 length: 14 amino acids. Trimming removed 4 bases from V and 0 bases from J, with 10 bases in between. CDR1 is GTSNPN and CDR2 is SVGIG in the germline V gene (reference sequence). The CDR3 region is CAWNRVLAKNIQYF. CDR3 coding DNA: TGTGCCTGGAATCGGGTTTTAGCCAAAAACATTCAGTACTTC. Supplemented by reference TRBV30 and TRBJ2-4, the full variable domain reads SQTIHQWPATLVQPVGSPLSLECTVEGTSNPNLYWYRQAAGRGLQLLFYSVGIGQISSEVPQNLSASRPQDRQFILSSKKLLLSDSGFYLCAWNRVLAKNIQYFGAGTRLSVL.

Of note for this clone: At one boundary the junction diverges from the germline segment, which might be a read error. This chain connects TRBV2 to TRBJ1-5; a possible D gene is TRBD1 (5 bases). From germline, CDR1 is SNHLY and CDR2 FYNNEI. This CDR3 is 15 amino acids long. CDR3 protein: CASSDLGGSNQLQHF. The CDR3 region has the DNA TGTGCCAGCAGTGACTTGGGGGGAAGCAATCAGCTCCAGCATTTT.

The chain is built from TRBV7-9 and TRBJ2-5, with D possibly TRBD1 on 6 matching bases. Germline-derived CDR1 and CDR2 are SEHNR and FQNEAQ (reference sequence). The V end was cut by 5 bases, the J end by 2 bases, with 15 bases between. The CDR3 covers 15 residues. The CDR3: CASSPVDRVQETQYF. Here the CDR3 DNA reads TGTGCCAGCAGCCCCGTGGACAGAGTTCAAGAGACCCAGTACTTC.

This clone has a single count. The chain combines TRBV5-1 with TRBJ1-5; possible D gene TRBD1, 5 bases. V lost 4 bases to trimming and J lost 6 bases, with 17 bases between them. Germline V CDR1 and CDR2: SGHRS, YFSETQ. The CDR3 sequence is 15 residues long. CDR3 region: CASSPRGGKSQPQHF. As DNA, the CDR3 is TGCGCCAGCAGCCCCCGGGGGGGGAAGAGTCAGCCCCAGCATTTT.

CDR3 sequence (DNA): TGTGCCAGCAGCCAAGATGTTAGATGGGGAGTCCGTGAGAGACACACCATATATTTT. Protein product: CASSQDVRWGVRERHTIYF. The chain recombines TRBV14 with TRBJ1-3, with D unclear. The ends were cut back, 0 bases at V and 8 bases at J, with 26 bases in the middle. The CDR3 loop spans 19 amino acids. CDR1 is SGHDN, CDR2 FVKESK, per germline.

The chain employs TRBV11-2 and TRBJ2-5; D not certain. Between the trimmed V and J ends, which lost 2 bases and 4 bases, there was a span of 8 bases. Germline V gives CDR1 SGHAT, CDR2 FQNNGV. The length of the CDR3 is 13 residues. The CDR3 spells CASSLFNGETQYF. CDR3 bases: TGTGCCAGCAGCTTATTTAACGGAGAGACCCAGTACTTC.